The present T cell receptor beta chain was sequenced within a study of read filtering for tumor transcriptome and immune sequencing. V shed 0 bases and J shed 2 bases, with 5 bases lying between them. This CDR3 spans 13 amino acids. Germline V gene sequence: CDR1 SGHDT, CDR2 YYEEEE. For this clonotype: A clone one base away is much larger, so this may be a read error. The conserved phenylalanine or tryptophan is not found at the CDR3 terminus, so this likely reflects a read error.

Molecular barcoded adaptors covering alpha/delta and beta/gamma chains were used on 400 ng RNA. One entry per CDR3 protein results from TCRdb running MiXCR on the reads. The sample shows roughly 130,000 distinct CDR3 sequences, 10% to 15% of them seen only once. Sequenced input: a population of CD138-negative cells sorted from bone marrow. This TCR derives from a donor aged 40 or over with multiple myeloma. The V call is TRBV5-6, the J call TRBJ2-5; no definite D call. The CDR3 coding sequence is TGTGCCAGCAGCTTGGATTATCAAGAGACCCAGTACTCC. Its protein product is CASSLDYQETQYS.